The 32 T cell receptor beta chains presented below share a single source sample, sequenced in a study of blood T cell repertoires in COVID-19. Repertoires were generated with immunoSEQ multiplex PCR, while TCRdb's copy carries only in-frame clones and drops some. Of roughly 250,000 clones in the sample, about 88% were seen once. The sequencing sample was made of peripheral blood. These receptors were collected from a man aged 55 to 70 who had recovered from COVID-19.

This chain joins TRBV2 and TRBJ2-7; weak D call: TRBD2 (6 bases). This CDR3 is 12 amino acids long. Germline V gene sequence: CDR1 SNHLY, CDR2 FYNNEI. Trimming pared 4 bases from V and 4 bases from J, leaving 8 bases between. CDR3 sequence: CASSGGVYEQYF. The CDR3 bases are TGTGCCAGCAGTGGGGGGGTTTACGAGCAGTACTTC.

Here the CDR3 reads CASSLRSGKGNTIYF. CDR3 nucleotides: TGTGCCAGCAGCTTAAGATCCGGGAAAGGAAACACCATATATTTT. This sequence joins TRBV5-4 and TRBJ1-3, with D unclear. Trimming left V 2 bases short and J 4 bases short, with 13 bases between. Looked up from germline, CDR1 is SGHNT and CDR2 is YYREEE (reference sequence). This CDR3 region has 15 residues.

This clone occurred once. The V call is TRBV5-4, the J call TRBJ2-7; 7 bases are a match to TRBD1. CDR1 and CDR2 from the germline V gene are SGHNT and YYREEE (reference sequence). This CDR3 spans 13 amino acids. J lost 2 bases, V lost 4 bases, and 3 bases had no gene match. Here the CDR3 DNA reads TGTGCCAGCAGCCAACAGGGGACCTACGAGCAGTACTTC. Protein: CASSQQGTYEQYF.

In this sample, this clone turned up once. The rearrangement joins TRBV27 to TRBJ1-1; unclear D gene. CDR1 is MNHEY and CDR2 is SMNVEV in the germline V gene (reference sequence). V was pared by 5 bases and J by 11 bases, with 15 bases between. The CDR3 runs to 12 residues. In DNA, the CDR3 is TGTGCCAGCAGTACCCGGGGAGGGTGGGCTTTCTTT. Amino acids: CASSTRGGWAFF.

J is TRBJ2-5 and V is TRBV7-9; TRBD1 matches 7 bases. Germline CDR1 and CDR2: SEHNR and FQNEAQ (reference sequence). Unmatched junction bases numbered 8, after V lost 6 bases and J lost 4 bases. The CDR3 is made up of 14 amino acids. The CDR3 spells CASRNRGFGETQYF. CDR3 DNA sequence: TGTGCCAGCAGAAACAGGGGTTTCGGAGAGACCCAGTACTTC. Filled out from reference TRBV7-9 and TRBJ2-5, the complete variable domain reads DTGVSQNPRHKITKRGQNVTFRCDPISEHNRLYWYRQTLGQGPEFLTYFQNEAQLEKSRLLSDRFSAERPKGSFSTLEIQRTEQGDSAMYLCASRNRGFGETQYFGPGTRLLVL.

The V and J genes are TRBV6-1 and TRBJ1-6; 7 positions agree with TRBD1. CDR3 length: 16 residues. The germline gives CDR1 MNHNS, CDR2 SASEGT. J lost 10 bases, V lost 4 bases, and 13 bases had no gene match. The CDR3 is CASSVFTGTEGSPLHF. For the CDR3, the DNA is TGTGCCAGCAGTGTCTTCACCGGGACAGAGGGGTCACCCCTCCACTTT.

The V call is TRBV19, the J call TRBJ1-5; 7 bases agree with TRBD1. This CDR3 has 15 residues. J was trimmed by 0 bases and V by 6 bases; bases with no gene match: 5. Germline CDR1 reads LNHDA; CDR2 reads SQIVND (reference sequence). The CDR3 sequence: CASRSTGSSNQPQHF. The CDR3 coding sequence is TGTGCCAGTAGATCGACAGGGAGTAGCAATCAGCCCCAGCATTTT. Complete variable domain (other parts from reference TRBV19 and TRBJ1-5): DGGITQSPKYLFRKEGQNVTLSCEQNLNHDAMYWYRQDPGQGLRLIYYSQIVNDFQKGDIAEGYSVSREKKESFPLTVTSAQKNPTAFYLCASRSTGSSNQPQHFGDGTRLSIL.

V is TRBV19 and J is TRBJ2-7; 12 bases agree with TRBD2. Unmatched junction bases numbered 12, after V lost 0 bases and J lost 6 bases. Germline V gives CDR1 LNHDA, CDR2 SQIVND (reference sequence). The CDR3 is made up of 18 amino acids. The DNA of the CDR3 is TGTGCCAGTAGTATAGATAGGTGGACTAGCGGGGCGCCTTCCGAGCAGTACTTC. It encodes CASSIDRWTSGAPSEQYF.

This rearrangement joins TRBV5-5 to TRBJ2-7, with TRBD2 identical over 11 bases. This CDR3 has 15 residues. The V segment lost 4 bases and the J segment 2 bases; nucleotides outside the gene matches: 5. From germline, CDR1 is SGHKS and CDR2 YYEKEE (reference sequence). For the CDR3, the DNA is TGTGCCAGCAGCATTCTAGCGGGGGGACCCTACGAGCAGTACTTC. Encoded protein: CASSILAGGPYEQYF.

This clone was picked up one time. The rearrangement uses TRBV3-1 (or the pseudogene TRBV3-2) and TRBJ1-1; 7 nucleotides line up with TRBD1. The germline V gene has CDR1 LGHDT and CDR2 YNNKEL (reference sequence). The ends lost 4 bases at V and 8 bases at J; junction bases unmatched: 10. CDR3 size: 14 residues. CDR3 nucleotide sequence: TGTGCCAGCAGCCGAGGACAGGTTTTTGCGGAAGCTTTCTTT. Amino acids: CASSRGQVFAEAFF.

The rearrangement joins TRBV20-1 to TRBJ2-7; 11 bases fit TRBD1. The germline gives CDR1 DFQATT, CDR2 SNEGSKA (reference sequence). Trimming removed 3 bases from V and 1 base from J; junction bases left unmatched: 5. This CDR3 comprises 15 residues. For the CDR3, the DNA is TGCAGTGCTAGTAGACGGGACAGGGGGTCCTACGAGCAGTACTTC. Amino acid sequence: CSASRRDRGSYEQYF.

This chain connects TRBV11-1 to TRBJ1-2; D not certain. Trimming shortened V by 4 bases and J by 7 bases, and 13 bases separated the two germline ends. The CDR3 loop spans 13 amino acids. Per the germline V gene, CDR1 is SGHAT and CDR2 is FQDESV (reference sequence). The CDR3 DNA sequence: TGTGCCAGCAGCTCGCGGGGTGAGTCTGGCTACACCTTC. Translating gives CASSSRGESGYTF.

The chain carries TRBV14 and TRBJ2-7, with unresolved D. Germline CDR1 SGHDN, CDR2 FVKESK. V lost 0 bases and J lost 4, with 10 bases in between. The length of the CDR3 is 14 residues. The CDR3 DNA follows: TGTGCCAGCAGCCAAGATGAGGTTACTTACGAGCAGTACTTC. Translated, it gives CASSQDEVTYEQYF.

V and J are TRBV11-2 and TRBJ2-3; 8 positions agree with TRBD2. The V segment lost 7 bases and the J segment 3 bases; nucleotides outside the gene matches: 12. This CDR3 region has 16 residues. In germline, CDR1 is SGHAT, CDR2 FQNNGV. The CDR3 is CASNNLTSGGTDTQYF. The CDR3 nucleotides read TGTGCCAGCAACAATCTAACTAGCGGCGGGACAGATACGCAGTATTTT.

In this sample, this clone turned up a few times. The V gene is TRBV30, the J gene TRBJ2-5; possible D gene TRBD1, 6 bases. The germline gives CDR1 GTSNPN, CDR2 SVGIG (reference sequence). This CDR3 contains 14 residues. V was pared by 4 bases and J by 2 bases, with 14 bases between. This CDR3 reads CAWIPGAKQETQYF. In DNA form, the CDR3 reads TGTGCCTGGATTCCAGGGGCGAAGCAAGAGACCCAGTACTTC.

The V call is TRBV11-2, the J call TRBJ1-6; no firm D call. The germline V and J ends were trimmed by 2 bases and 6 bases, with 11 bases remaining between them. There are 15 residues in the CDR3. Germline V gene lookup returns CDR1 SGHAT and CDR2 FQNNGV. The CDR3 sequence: CASSLRGWANSPLHF. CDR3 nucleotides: TGTGCCAGCAGCTTACGGGGATGGGCTAATTCACCCCTCCACTTT.

Here the CDR3 reads CASSPVDREKTQYF. The DNA for the CDR3 is TGTGCCAGCTCACCAGTGGACAGGGAGAAGACCCAGTACTTC. The chain carries TRBV18 and TRBJ2-5; the match to TRBD1 covers 8 bases. CDR1 and CDR2 (germline): KGHSH, LQKENI. V gave up 2 bases and J gave up 6 bases; unmatched junction bases: 5. The CDR3 length is 14 residues.

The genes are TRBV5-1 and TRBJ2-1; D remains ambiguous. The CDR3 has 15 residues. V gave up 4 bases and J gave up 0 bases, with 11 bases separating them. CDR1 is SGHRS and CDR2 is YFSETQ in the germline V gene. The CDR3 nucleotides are TGCGCCAGCAGCCGTGACCCTAGCTCCTACAATGAGCAGTTCTTC. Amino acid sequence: CASSRDPSSYNEQFF.

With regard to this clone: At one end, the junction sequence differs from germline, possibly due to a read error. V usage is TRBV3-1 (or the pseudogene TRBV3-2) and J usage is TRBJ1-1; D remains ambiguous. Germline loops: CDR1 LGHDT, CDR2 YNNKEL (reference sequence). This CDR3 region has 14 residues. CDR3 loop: CASTQGTGGTEAFF. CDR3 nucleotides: TGTGCCAGCACCCAAGGTACGGGTGGCACTGAAGCTTTCTTT.

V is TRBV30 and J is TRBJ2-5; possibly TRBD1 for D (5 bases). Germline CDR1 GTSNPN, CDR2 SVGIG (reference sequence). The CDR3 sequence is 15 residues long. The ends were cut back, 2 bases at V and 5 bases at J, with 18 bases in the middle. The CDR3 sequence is CAWSPREGRFETQYF. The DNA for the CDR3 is TGTGCCTGGAGTCCCAGGGAAGGGCGGTTTGAGACCCAGTACTTC.

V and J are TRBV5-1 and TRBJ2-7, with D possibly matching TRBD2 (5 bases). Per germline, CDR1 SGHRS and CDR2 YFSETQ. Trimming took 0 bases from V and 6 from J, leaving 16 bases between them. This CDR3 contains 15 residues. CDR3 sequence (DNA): TGCGCCAGCAGCTTGGTGGAGGCCCGGAGGAGCGAGCAGTACTTC. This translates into CASSLVEARRSEQYF.

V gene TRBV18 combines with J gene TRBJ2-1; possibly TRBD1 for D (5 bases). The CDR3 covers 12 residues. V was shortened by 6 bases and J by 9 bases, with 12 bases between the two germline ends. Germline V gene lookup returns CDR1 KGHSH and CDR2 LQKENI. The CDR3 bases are TGTGCCAGCTCCCTCCCCCAGGGTGAGCAGTTCTTC. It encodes CASSLPQGEQFF.

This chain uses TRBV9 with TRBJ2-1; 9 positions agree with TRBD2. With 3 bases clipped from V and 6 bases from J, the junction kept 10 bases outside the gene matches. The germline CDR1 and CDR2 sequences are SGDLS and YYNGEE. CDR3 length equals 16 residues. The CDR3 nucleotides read TGTGCCAGCAGCGGACTGGGACTAGCCCTCCGCAATGAGCAGTTCTTC. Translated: CASSGLGLALRNEQFF.

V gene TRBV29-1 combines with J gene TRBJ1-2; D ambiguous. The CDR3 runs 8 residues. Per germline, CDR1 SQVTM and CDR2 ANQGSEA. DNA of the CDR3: TGCCGAACAGACGGCTACACCTTC. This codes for CRTDGYTF.

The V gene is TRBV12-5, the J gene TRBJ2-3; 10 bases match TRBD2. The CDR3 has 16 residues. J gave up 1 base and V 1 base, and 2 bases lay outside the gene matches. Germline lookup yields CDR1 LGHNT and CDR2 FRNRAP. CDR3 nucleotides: TGTGCTAGTGGTTTGGGTCTAGCGGGGGGCACAGATACGCAGTATTTT. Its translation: CASGLGLAGGTDTQYF.

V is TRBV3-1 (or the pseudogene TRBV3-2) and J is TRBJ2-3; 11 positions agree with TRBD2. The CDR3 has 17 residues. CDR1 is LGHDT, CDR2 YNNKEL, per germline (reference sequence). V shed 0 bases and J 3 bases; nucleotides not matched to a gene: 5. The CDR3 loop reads CASSQDLTSGVTDTQYF. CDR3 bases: TGTGCCAGCAGCCAAGATCTGACTAGCGGGGTGACAGATACGCAGTATTTT.

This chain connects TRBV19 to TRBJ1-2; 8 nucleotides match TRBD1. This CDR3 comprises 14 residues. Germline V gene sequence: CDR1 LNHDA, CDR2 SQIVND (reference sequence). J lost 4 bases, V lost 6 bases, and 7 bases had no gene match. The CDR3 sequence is CASRRTGLGYGYTF. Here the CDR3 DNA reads TGTGCCAGTAGACGGACAGGGTTGGGCTATGGCTACACCTTC.

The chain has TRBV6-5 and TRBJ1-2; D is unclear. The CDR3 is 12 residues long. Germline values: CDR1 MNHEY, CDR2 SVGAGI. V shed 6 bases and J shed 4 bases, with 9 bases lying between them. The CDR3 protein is CASSTGVYGYTF. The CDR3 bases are TGTGCCAGCAGCACGGGAGTCTATGGCTACACCTTC.

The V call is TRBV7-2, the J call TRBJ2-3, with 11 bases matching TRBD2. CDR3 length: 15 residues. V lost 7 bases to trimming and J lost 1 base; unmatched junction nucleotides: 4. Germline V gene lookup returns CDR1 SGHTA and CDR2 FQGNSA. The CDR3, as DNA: TGTGCCAGCAACCTAGCGGGGGGTGGCACAGATACGCAGTATTTT. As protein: CASNLAGGGTDTQYF.

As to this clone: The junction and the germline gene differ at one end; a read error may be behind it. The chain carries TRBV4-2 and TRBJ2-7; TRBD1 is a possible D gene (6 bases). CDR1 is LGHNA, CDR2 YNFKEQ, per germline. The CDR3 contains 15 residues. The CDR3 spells CASSQEGSPDRRVLF. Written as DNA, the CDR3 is TGTGCCAGCAGCCAAGAGGGGTCTCCGGACAGAAGGGTACTTTTC.

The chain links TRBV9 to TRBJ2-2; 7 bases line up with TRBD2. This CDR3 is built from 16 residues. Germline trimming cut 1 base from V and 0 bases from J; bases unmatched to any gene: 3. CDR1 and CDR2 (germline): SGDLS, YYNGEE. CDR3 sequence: CASSVRLAANTGELFF. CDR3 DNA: TGTGCCAGCAGCGTACGGCTAGCGGCGAACACCGGGGAGCTGTTTTTT.

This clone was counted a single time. DNA of the CDR3: TGTGCCATCATGGGACAGGCGACGGGAGCTGAAGCTTTCTTT. Protein product: CAIMGQATGAEAFF. V gene TRBV10-3 combines with J gene TRBJ1-1; 8 positions match TRBD1. V gave up 7 bases and J gave up 6 bases; unmatched junction bases: 10. The CDR3 runs to 14 residues. CDR1 and CDR2 (germline): ENHRY, SYGVKD.